The text below deals with one TCR beta chain. No progression to ophthalmopathy during 18 months of follow-up defined stable disease. Recently diagnosed hyperthyroidism of less than 2 months' duration affected patients aged 18 to 65. Authors of the study amplified TCR beta CDR3 regions from RNA transcripts. Initially, a first-round RT-PCR of the TCR CDR3 employed the HTBI primer set. In TCRdb, the multiplex PCR reads were re-called with MiXCR into one record per CDR3 protein. The sample records over 700,000 distinct CDR3 sequences, over 35% being singletons. Between the trimmed V and J ends, which lost 5 bases and 4 bases, there was a span of 11 bases. CDR1 is MGHDK, CDR2 SYGVNS, per germline. The CDR3 sequence is 13 residues long. The sample belongs to a study of T cells in Graves' hyperthyroidism and ophthalmopathy. Study as a whole: At initial diagnosis, before any treatment had begun, peripheral blood was obtained.

The sequencing sample was made of blood. The chain recombines TRBV25-1 with TRBJ1-1; a weak D match, TRBD1 (6 bases). This clonotype was sampled from a man aged 18 to 30 with Graves' hyperthyroidism. CDR3 protein: CASSYGQSTEAFF. As DNA, the CDR3 is TGTGCCAGCAGTTACGGACAGTCCACTGAAGCTTTCTTT.